This T cell receptor beta chain is drawn from a study of identical twins. This clonotype has ten or more counts. A universal primer binding site was introduced by template switching. The final cDNA contained unique molecular identifiers. TCRdb redid the calling of the 5' RACE reads with MiXCR, one entry per CDR3 protein. The sample carries hundreds of thousands of distinct CDR3 sequences, 6% to 8% recorded once. The CDR3 totals 16 residues. Germline V gene data show CDR1 as SGHVS and CDR2 as FQNEAQ. Trimming took 5 bases from V and 0 from J, leaving 14 bases between them. This sample was shared with a second study, whose subject was yellow fever vaccine responses in identical twins.

The sample consisted of CD8+ T cells sorted from blood. The TCR originated in a woman aged 18-30 years in good health. The chain joins TRBV7-8 to TRBJ1-5; D is undetermined. The CDR3 reads CASSIRIGDSNQPQHF. CDR3 in DNA: TGTGCCAGCAGCATTAGGATAGGTGATAGCAATCAGCCCCAGCATTTT.